This section outlines one TCR beta chain sequence together with its context. The treatment is: oral pan-JAK inhibitor, 5-10 mg twice daily. Germline V CDR1 and CDR2: LNHDA, SQIVND (reference sequence). This CDR3 contains 15 residues. V lost 3 bases to trimming and J lost 4 bases; unmatched junction nucleotides: 6. The authors extracted RNA and reverse transcribed it into cDNA as the sequencing template. The repertoire was sequenced with immunoSEQ multiplex PCR; TCRdb's copy has only in-frame clones and lacks some. The sample has 95,000 to 100,000 clones; 50% to 60% are singletons. This sample is part of a study of CD8+ T cells in alopecia areata.

This chain links TRBV19 with TRBJ1-5; 7 bases are a match to TRBD1. This sequence originates from a human donor with alopecia areata. Sequenced material: CD8+ T cells sorted from blood, taken at approximately week 61, from a patient treated with tofacitinib. CDR3 sequence: CASSMWEGANQPQHF. The CDR3 DNA sequence: TGTGCCAGTAGTATGTGGGAGGGGGCGAATCAGCCCCAGCATTTT. The entire variable domain, with the rest obtained from reference TRBV19 and TRBJ1-5, is as follows: DGGITQSPKYLFRKEGQNVTLSCEQNLNHDAMYWYRQDPGQGLRLIYYSQIVNDFQKGDIAEGYSVSREKKESFPLTVTSAQKNPTAFYLCASSMWEGANQPQHFGDGTRLSIL.